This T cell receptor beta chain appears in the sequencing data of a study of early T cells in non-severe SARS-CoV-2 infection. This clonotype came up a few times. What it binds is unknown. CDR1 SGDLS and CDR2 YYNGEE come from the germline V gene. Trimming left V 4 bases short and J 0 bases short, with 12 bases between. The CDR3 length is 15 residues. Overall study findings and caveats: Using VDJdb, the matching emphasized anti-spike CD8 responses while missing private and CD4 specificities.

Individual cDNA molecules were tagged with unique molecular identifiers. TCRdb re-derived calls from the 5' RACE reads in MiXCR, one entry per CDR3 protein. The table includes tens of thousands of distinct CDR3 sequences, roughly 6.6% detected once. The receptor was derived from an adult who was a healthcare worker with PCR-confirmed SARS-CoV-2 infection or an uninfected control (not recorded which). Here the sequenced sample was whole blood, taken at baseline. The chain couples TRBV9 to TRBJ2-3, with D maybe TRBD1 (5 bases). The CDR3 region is CASSPLGASTDTQYF. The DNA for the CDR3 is TGTGCCAGCAGCCCTCTAGGGGCTAGCACAGATACGCAGTATTTT.